The TCR beta chain under discussion was sequenced for a study of CD4 and CD8 cells across lung adenocarcinoma regions. CDR3 length: 17 residues. V was pared by 1 base and J by 2 bases, with 9 bases of the junction left unmatched. Per the germline V gene, CDR1 is MGHRA and CDR2 is YSYEKL. In TCRdb, the PCR reads were re-called with MiXCR into one record per CDR3 protein. Altogether approximately 13,000 distinct CDR3 sequences are present, 53% being singletons, with the ten largest covering 33%. The patients had localized lung adenocarcinoma, a non-small cell subtype. What was sequenced was CD8+ T cells from the center of a lung tumor. This clonotype was obtained from a female donor with lung adenocarcinoma. The CD4 and CD8 labels of this study may be unreliable. The rearrangement links TRBV4-1 to TRBJ2-3; TRBD2 agrees at 7 bases. The CDR3 spells CASSQVISREPTDTQYF. CDR3 coding DNA: TGCGCCAGCAGCCAAGTTATCTCGCGGGAGCCCACAGATACGCAGTATTTT.